This TCR beta chain originates from a study of kidney transplant recipient with SARS-CoV-2 infection. Note on this clonotype: The CDR3 end shows no conserved phenylalanine or tryptophan, and so a read error is likely.

TCRdb reprocessed the reads with MiXCR, giving one entry per CDR3 protein. The sample yields about 240,000 distinct CDR3 sequences, about 30% seen once. The TCR comes from a young adult male patient who had COVID-19 and was a kidney transplant recipient. Some T cells may be the graft donor's. The sequenced sample was a blood sample, obtained at baseline and on roughly day 120 from a kidney transplant recipient.

CDR3 DNA sequence: TGTGCCAGCAGTTACCGGGACGTATACAATGAGCAGTTCCTC. This gives the protein CASSYRDVYNEQFL. The chain has TRBV6-5 and TRBJ2-1; D assignment may be TRBD1 or TRBD2 (5 bases each). V was cut by 2 bases and J by 4 bases, with 9 bases left in between. The CDR3 sequence is 14 residues long. The germline CDR1 and CDR2 sequences are MNHEY and SVGAGI.